A selection of T cell receptor beta chains follows, all from one sample in a study of T cells in Graves' hyperthyroidism and ophthalmopathy. TCRdb reprocessed the multiplex PCR reads with MiXCR, giving one entry per CDR3 protein. The data hold about 300,000 distinct CDR3 sequences, with about 14% observed a single time. Specimen: blood. Receptor source: a woman aged 30 to 39 with Graves' hyperthyroidism that later progressed to Graves' ophthalmopathy. The conserved cysteine and the conserved F or W are not part of the CDR3 here.

CDR3 protein	V gene	J gene
ASSDWDSSYEQY	TRBV6-1	TRBJ2-7
ASSSGDRIYGYT	TRBV7-9	TRBJ1-2
ASSIDKREGFYEQY	TRBV19	TRBJ2-7
SARPSGRANTGELF	TRBV20-1	TRBJ2-2
ASSLPPTDTQY	TRBV28	TRBJ2-3
SARTGRMDTQY	TRBV20-1	TRBJ2-3
ASSLGLAGGGGELF	TRBV7-2	TRBJ2-2
ASSPFSGSTYEQY	TRBV4-1	TRBJ2-7
ATKPQGWDEQF	TRBV14	TRBJ2-1
ASSPGGQETQY	TRBV28	TRBJ2-5
ASSYWLTNTGELF	TRBV6-6	TRBJ2-2
ASSPTSPNTGELF	TRBV7-9	TRBJ2-2
ASTRAGRCPNEKLF	TRBV10-1	TRBJ1-4
SARRGGDTYEQF	TRBV20-1	-
SARLLAVGSYNEQF	TRBV20-1	TRBJ2-1
ASSSLGSYEQY	TRBV28	TRBJ2-7
ASSPQTGEVGGYT	TRBV28	TRBJ1-2
ASSGSPGTGYNEQF	TRBV12-3/TRBV12-4	TRBJ2-1
ANSYSRGQDYEQY	TRBV6-2/TRBV6-3	TRBJ2-7
SVEGASDRGLTEAF	TRBV29-1	TRBJ1-1
ASRQTSGSETQY	TRBV12-3/TRBV12-4	TRBJ2-5
ASSSGQLELPNTEAF	TRBV7-3	TRBJ1-1
ASSPQGGETQY	TRBV18	TRBJ2-5
ASSRRGTVSSYNEQF	TRBV27	TRBJ2-1
ASSQEVAGLNSPLH	TRBV4-3	TRBJ1-6
ASSQDHFPLKGAQY	TRBV14	TRBJ2-3
SARTALEQY	TRBV29-1	TRBJ2-7
AITEGARGYGYT	TRBV10-3	TRBJ1-2
ASSYPNTEAF	TRBV6-5	TRBJ1-1
ASQHPQSNQPQH	TRBV5-8	TRBJ1-5
SVELGQGWNEQY	TRBV29-1	TRBJ2-7
ASNHLGQGDGGYT	TRBV4-1	TRBJ1-2
ASIGSGRGEQY	TRBV28	TRBJ2-7
ASSVGGIGDEQY	TRBV9	TRBJ2-7
ASADLNTGELF	TRBV13	TRBJ2-2
ASSGPRQGAPEAF	TRBV28	TRBJ1-1
ATSLAETQY	TRBV12-3/TRBV12-4	TRBJ2-5
SSSARYITYEQY	TRBV6-1	TRBJ2-7
SARDGHTEAF	TRBV20-1	TRBJ1-1
SARDQDRRNEKLF	TRBV20-1	TRBJ1-4
ASSLSASRGSRWETQY	TRBV28	TRBJ2-5
ASSQVGVSSYEQY	TRBV4-2	TRBJ2-7
ASSLIGTSGNEQF	TRBV7-3	TRBJ2-1
ASSLARTSGARGEQY	TRBV7-8	TRBJ2-7
ASRGNNEQF	TRBV2	TRBJ2-1